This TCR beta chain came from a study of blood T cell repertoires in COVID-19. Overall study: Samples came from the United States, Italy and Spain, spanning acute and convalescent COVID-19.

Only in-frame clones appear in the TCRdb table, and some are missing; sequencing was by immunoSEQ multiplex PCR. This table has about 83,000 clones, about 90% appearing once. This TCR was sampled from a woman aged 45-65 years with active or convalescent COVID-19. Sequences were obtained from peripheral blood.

The CDR3 DNA sequence: TGTGCCAGCAGCTTTGGACAGGGGGTCGGGCAGCCCCAGCATTTT. Its protein is CASSFGQGVGQPQHF. This sequence joins TRBV5-6 and TRBJ1-5; TRBD1 matches at 10 bases. The CDR3 spans 15 residues. The V and J ends lost 2 bases and 7 bases, in that order; junction bases with no gene match: 6. Germline V gene sequence: CDR1 SGHDT, CDR2 YYEEEE.